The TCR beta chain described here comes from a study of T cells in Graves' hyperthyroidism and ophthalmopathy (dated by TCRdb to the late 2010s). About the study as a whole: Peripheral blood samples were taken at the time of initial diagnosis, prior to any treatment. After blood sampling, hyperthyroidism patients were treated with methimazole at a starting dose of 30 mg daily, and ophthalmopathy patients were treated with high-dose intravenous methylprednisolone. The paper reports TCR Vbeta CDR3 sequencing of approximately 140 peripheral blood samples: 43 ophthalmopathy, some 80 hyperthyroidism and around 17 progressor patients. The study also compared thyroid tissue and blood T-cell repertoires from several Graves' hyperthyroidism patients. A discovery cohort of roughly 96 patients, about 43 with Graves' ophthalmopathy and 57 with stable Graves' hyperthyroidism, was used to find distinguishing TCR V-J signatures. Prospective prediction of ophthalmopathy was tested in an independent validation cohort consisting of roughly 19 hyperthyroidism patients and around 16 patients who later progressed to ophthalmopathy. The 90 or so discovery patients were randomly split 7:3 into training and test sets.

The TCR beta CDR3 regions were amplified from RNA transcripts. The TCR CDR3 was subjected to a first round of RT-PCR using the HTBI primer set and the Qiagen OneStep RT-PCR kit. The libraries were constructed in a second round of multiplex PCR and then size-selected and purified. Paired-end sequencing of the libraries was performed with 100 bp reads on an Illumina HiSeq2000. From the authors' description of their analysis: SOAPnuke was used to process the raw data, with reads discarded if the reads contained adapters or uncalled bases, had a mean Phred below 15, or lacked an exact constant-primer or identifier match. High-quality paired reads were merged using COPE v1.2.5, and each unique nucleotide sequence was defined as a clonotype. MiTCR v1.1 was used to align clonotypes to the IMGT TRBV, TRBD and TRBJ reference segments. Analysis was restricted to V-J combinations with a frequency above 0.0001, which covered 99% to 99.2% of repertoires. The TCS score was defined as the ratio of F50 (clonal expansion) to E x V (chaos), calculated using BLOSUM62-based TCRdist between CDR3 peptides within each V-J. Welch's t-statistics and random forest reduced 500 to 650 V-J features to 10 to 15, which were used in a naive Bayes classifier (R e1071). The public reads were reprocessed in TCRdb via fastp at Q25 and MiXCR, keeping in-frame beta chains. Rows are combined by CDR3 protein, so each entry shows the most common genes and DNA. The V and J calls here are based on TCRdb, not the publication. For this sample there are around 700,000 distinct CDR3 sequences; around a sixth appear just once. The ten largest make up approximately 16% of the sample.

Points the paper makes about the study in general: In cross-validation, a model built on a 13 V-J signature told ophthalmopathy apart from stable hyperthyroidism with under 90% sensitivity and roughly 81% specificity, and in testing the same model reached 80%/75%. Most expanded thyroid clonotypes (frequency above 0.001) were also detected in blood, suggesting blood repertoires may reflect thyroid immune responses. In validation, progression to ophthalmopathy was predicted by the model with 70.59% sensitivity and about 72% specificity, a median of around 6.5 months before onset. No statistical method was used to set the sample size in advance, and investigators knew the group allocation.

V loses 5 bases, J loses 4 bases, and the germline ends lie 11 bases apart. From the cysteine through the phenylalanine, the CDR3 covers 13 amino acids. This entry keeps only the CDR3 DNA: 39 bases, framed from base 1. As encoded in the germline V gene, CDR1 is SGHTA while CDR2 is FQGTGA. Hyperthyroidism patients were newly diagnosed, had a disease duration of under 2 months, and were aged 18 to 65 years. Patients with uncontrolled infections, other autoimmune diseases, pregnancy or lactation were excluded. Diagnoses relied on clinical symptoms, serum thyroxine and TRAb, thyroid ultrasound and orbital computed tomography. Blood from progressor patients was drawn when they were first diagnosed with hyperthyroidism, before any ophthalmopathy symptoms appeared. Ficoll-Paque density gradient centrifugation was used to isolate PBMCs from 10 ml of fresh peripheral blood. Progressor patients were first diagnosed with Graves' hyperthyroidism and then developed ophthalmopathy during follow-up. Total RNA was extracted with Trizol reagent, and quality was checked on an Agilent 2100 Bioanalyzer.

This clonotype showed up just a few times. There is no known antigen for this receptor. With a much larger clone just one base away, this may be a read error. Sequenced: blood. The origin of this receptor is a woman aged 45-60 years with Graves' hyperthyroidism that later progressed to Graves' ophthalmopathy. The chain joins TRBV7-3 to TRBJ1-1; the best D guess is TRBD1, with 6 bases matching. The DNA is TGTGCCAGCAGCGAAGACAGGACCACTGAAGCTTTCTTT. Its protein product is CASSEDRTTEAFF. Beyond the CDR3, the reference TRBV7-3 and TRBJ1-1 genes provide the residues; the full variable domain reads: GAGVSQTPSNKVTEKGKYVELRCDPISGHTALYWYRQSLGQGPEFLIYFQGTGAADDSGLPNDRFFAVRPEGSVSTLKIQRTERGDSAVYLCASSEDRTTEAFFGQGTRLTVV.